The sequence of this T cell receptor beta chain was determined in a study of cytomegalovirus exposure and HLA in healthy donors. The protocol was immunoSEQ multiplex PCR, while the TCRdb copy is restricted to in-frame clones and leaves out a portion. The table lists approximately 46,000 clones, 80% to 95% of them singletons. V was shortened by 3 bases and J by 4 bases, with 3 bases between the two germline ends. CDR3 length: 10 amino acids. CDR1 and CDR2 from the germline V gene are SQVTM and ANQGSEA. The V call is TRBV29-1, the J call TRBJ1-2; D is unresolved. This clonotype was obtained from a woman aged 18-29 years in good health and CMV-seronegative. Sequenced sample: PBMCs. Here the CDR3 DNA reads TGCAGCGTTGATAGCTATGGCTACACCTTC. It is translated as CSVDSYGYTF. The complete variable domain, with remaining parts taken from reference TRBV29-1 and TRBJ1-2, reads SAVISQKPSRDICQRGTSLTIQCQVDSQVTMMFWYRQQPGQSLTLIATANQGSEATYESGFVIDKFPISRPNLTFSTLTVSNMSPEDSSIYLCSVDSYGYTFGSGTRLTVV.